This entry describes one T cell receptor beta chain. What it binds is unknown. These data originate in a study of vaccination effects on CD4 cells after COVID-19. TCRdb's copy holds only in-frame clones and misses some; the assay was immunoSEQ multiplex PCR. The sample has about 79,000 clones, about 74% seen once. Germline CDR1 is ENHRY and CDR2 is SYGVKD. This CDR3 is built from 16 residues. Losses at the gene ends were 3 bases for V and 4 bases for J; bases not matched to a gene: 9. Using viral peptide pools, the ViraFEST assay grew out antigen-specific CD4+ T cells prior to sequencing. Subsequent to roughly 9 days of culture, CD4+ T cells were isolated. Half-medium changes using IL-2 medium occurred on days 3 and 7.

The V call is TRBV10-3, the J call TRBJ1-1; 9 bases map to TRBD1. The receptor was isolated from a human donor who received a COVID-19 vaccine. The material sequenced was CD4+ T cells from PBMCs cultured with HCoV-229E spike peptides, taken before COVID-19 vaccination. The CDR3, as DNA: TGTGCCATCAGTGAAACAATAGGACAGGGGTCCACTGAAGCTTTCTTT. Translated: CAISETIGQGSTEAFF.